Listed here are 2 T cell receptor beta chains from one sample, sequenced in a study of cytomegalovirus exposure and HLA in healthy donors (dated by TCRdb to about 2017). The library came from the immunoSEQ multiplex PCR assay. For the multiplex PCR, a mixture combining 60 forward primers for TCR Vbeta segments and 13 reverse primers for TCR Jbeta segments was used. Imported from immuneACCESS, the table was reduced by TCRdb to in-frame sequences with V and J called. These copies leave out some clones; in studies compared against another copy, an unresolved V gene accounts for under half, and the cause of the remainder is not known. This sample has about 120,000 clones in its table, and 70% to 80% of those were observed once. 2.5% to 3.5% of the sample goes to the ten largest clones. The material sequenced was PBMCs. The receptors shown here come from a woman aged 35 to 49 in good health and CMV-seropositive.

Here the CDR3 reads CASLSRVEAFF. The CDR3 DNA follows: TGTGCCAGCCTAAGCAGGGTTGAAGCTTTCTTT. This rearrangement joins TRBV6-5 to TRBJ1-1; the D gene is possibly TRBD1 (5 bases). CDR1 and CDR2 from the germline V gene are MNHEY and SVGAGI. V gave up 8 bases and J gave up 7 bases, with 11 bases separating them. The CDR3 has 11 residues.

The chain uses TRBV7-8 and TRBJ2-5; TRBD1 might be the D (7 bases). The CDR3 extends over 11 amino acids. The V gene's germline CDR1 is SGHVS and CDR2 FQNEAQ. The CDR3 region has the DNA TGTGCGGCGGGACAGCAAGAGACCCAGTACTTC. It specifies CAAGQQETQYF.